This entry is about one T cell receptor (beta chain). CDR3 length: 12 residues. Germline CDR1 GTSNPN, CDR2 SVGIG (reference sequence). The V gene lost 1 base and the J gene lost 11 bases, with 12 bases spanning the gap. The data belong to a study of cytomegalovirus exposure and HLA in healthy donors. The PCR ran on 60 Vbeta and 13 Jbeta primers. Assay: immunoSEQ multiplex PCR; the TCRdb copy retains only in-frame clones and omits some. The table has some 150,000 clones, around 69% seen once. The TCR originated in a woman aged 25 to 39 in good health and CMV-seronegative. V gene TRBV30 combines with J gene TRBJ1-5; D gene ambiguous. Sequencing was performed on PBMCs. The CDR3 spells CAWSAGDSAQHF. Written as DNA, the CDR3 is TGTGCCTGGAGTGCCGGGGATTCCGCCCAGCATTTT.